Below, 21 T cell receptor beta chains from the same sample are listed, as sequenced in a study of T cell responses to AZD1222 COVID-19 vaccine. Sequencing was performed with immunoSEQ multiplex PCR; in TCRdb, only in-frame clones are kept and a portion is missing. The sample has around 58,000 clones, 89% seen once. This specimen consisted of peripheral blood, obtained 28 days after the second AZD1222 dose. These receptors were obtained from an adult who received the AZD1222 COVID-19 vaccine.

The chain employs TRBV7-8 and TRBJ2-2; 9 nucleotides align to TRBD1. Germline V gene lookup returns CDR1 SGHVS and CDR2 FQNEAQ. CDR3 length equals 18 residues. The V and J ends lost 3 bases and 7 bases, in that order; junction bases with no gene match: 15. CDR3 DNA: TGTGCCAGCAGCTTCAATCGAAAATACAGGGGGCAAGGCGGGGAGCTGTTTTTT. Its translation: CASSFNRKYRGQGGELFF.

The V call is TRBV19, the J call TRBJ1-2, with no clear D. The CDR3 has 14 amino acids. Trimming removed 5 bases at V and 1 base at J, with 11 bases between. The germline V gene has CDR1 LNHDA and CDR2 SQIVND (reference sequence). CDR3 amino acids: CASSSLRSNYGYTF. The CDR3 nucleotides are TGTGCCAGTAGTTCCCTTAGGAGTAACTATGGCTACACCTTC.

The chain uses TRBV6-5 and TRBJ2-5, with TRBD1 identical over 7 bases. The CDR3 consists of 13 residues. Germline loops: CDR1 MNHEY, CDR2 SVGAGI. V shed 4 bases, J shed 2 bases, and the junction held 1 base outside the gene matches. The CDR3 loop is CASSSGQQETQYF. For the CDR3, the DNA is TGTGCCAGCAGTTCGGGACAGCAAGAGACCCAGTACTTC.

V and J are TRBV28 and TRBJ2-5, with 7 nucleotides matching TRBD1. Trimming at V came to 8 bases and at J to 1 base, leaving 7 bases not matched to a gene. CDR3 size: 14 residues. Germline CDR1 is MDHEN and CDR2 is SYDVKM. The CDR3 DNA sequence: TGTGCCAGCGGTACCAACAGGGGCCAAGAGACCCAGTACTTC. Translating it yields CASGTNRGQETQYF. Looking up the rest from reference TRBV28 and TRBJ2-5 gives the full variable domain: DVKVTQSSRYLVKRTGEKVFLECVQDMDHENMFWYRQDPGLGLRLIYFSYDVKMKEKGDIPEGYSVSREKKERFSLILESASTNQTSMYLCASGTNRGQETQYFGPGTRLLVL.

J is TRBJ2-1 and V is TRBV7-6, with 10 bases fitting TRBD2. The germline V gene has CDR1 SGHVS and CDR2 FNYEAQ. The ends lost 6 bases at V and 10 bases at J; junction bases unmatched: 12. This CDR3 is 15 amino acids long. As DNA, the CDR3 is TGTGCCAGCAGTTCGGGACTAGCGCTCGGCTCCGAGCAGTTCTTC. Translating it yields CASSSGLALGSEQFF.

CDR3 DNA sequence: TGCGCCAGCACTCACCTTCGGGACAGCTTCTACGAGCAGTACTTC. Its translation: CASTHLRDSFYEQYF. The chain combines TRBV23-1 with TRBJ2-7, with 7 bases that match TRBD1. TRBV23-1 is classed as an ORF, of uncertain function. V trimming: 7 bases; J trimming: 3 bases; junction bases outside the gene matches: 12. This CDR3 has 15 amino acids.

V is TRBV9 and J is TRBJ2-4; D might be TRBD2 (5 bases). The CDR3 spans 16 residues. V lost 0 bases and J lost 0, with 10 bases in between. Looked up from germline, CDR1 is SGDLS and CDR2 is YYNGEE. CDR3 amino acids: CASSVGLGGAKNIQYF. In DNA, the CDR3 is TGTGCCAGCAGCGTAGGGCTTGGAGGAGCCAAAAACATTCAGTACTTC.

This chain links TRBV5-8 with TRBJ1-2; D perhaps matches TRBD1 (5 bases). The V end was cut by 4 bases, the J end by 3 bases, with 13 bases between. The germline CDR1 and CDR2 sequences are SGHTS and YDEGEE. This CDR3 is 14 amino acids long. CDR3 bases: TGTGCCAGCAGCGAACGAGGGGAATACTATGGCTACACCTTC. Translated, it gives CASSERGEYYGYTF.

This clone has just a few counts. This chain joins TRBV6-1 and TRBJ1-2; D unresolved. From germline, CDR1 is MNHNS and CDR2 SASEGT. The V end was cut by 3 bases, the J end by 3 bases, with 14 bases between. The CDR3 sequence is 15 residues long. The CDR3 sequence: CASSEDPTAHYGYTF. The CDR3 DNA reads TGTGCCAGCAGTGAGGACCCAACCGCTCACTATGGCTACACCTTC.

The V and J genes are TRBV20-1 and TRBJ2-7; D gene unclear. Between the trimmed V and J ends, which lost 4 bases and 4 bases, there was a span of 8 bases. CDR3 size: 11 residues. Germline CDR1 and CDR2: DFQATT and SNEGSKA (reference sequence). Written as DNA, the CDR3 is TGCAGTGCTAAAAGAGAATACGAGCAGTACTTC. Residues: CSAKREYEQYF.

The chain has TRBV5-5 and TRBJ1-4; 8 nucleotides agree with TRBD1. Unmatched junction bases numbered 9, after V lost 4 bases and J lost 7 bases. Germline assignment: CDR1 SGHKS and CDR2 YYEKEE (reference sequence). The CDR3 has 15 amino acids. In nucleotides, the CDR3 is TGTGCCAGCAGCGAAGATTCAGGGGGCTTTGAAAAACTGTTTTTT. Encoded protein: CASSEDSGGFEKLFF.

The chain couples TRBV19 to TRBJ2-7; D unresolved. The CDR3 sequence is 15 residues long. Germline V gene lookup returns CDR1 LNHDA and CDR2 SQIVND (reference sequence). V lost 4 bases, J lost 3 bases, and 16 bases lay in between. The CDR3 DNA reads TGTGCCAGTAGTACCGGGCCCGGGCGACACTACGAGCAGTACTTC. This translates into CASSTGPGRHYEQYF. The variable domain in full, with the rest retrieved from reference TRBV19 and TRBJ2-7, is DGGITQSPKYLFRKEGQNVTLSCEQNLNHDAMYWYRQDPGQGLRLIYYSQIVNDFQKGDIAEGYSVSREKKESFPLTVTSAQKNPTAFYLCASSTGPGRHYEQYFGPGTRLTVT.

This chain connects TRBV15 to TRBJ2-1, with 9 bases that match TRBD2. CDR3 size: 17 residues. Trimming removed 2 bases from V and 8 bases from J; junction bases left unmatched: 13. The germline V gene encodes CDR1 LNHNV and CDR2 YYDKDF (reference sequence). CDR3 protein: CATSRNIGASGDYEQFF. In DNA, the CDR3 is TGTGCCACCAGCAGAAATATAGGGGCTAGCGGGGATTATGAGCAGTTCTTC. Combining the CDR3 with reference TRBV15 and TRBJ2-1 gives the whole variable domain DAMVIQNPRYQVTQFGKPVTLSCSQTLNHNVMYWYQQKSSQAPKLLFHYYDKDFNNEADTPDNFQSRRPNTSFCFLDIRSPGLGDTAMYLCATSRNIGASGDYEQFFGPGTRLTVL.

The chain combines TRBV11-3 with TRBJ2-2; unclear D gene. CDR3 length: 14 residues. Germline loops: CDR1 SGHNT, CDR2 YENEEA. The V end lost 2 bases, the J end lost 4 bases, and 8 bases lay between the germline ends. Written as DNA, the CDR3 is TGTGCCAGCAGCTTATTCCGGTCCACCGGGGAGCTGTTTTTT. Its protein is CASSLFRSTGELFF.

The gene calls are TRBV6-5 and TRBJ1-5; 8 bases line up with TRBD1. The CDR3 is 15 residues long. Unmatched junction bases numbered 8, after V lost 10 bases and J lost 0 bases. Germline-derived CDR1 and CDR2 are MNHEY and SVGAGI. CDR3 sequence reads: CATDRGTGSNQPQHF. The CDR3 DNA reads as TGTGCCACCGACAGGGGCACCGGTAGCAATCAGCCCCAGCATTTT.

This clone has a single count. The DNA of the CDR3 is TGTGCCAGCAGTCTCCCTCAGCGTACCGATGAGCAGTTCTTC. Translated: CASSLPQRTDEQFF. This chain uses TRBV3-1 (or the pseudogene TRBV3-2) with TRBJ2-1; D unclear. Per germline, CDR1 LGHDT and CDR2 YNNKEL (reference sequence). The CDR3 contains 14 residues. The V end lost 6 bases, the J end lost 8 bases, and 17 bases lay between the germline ends.

This rearrangement joins TRBV24-1 to TRBJ2-1; D gene uncertain. The V gene's germline CDR1 is KGHDR and CDR2 SFDVKD. V lost 5 bases and J 10 bases, leaving 11 bases between the germline ends. The CDR3 has 12 amino acids. The CDR3 region has the DNA TGTGCCACCAGTGCCCAGGCACGGGAGCAGTTCTTC. It translates to CATSAQAREQFF.

This clone showed up just a few times. V and J are TRBV7-8 and TRBJ2-7, with D uncertain. The CDR3 is 12 residues long. Trimming pared 5 bases from V and 6 bases from J, leaving 11 bases between. Germline loops: CDR1 SGHVS, CDR2 FQNEAQ. The CDR3 nucleotides are TGTGCCAGCAGCCTCAGAGTAGTCGAGCAGTACTTC. Protein: CASSLRVVEQYF. Combining the CDR3 with reference TRBV7-8 and TRBJ2-7 gives the whole variable domain GAGVSQSPRYKVAKRGQDVALRCDPISGHVSLFWYQQALGQGPEFLTYFQNEAQLDKSGLPSDRFFAERPEGSVSTLKIQRTQQEDSAVYLCASSLRVVEQYFGPGTRLTVT.

This clone came up once. The chain joins TRBV19 to TRBJ1-5; weak D call: TRBD1 (6 bases). This CDR3 region has 15 residues. V was trimmed by 1 base and J by 1 base, leaving 8 bases between them. Germline assignment: CDR1 LNHDA and CDR2 SQIVND (reference sequence). CDR3 sequence: CASSIAGVSNQPQHF. DNA of the CDR3: TGTGCCAGTAGTATAGCAGGGGTAAGCAATCAGCCCCAGCATTTT.

This rearrangement joins TRBV11-2 to TRBJ2-7; D possibly corresponds to TRBD1 (6 bases). There are 15 residues in the CDR3. Germline V gene lookup returns CDR1 SGHAT and CDR2 FQNNGV. Deletions cut 5 bases from V and 2 bases from J, with 16 bases between. CDR3 bases: TGTGCCAGCAGCGATATCCAGGGGTTTACCTACGAGCAGTACTTC. This translates into CASSDIQGFTYEQYF. Complete variable domain (other parts from reference TRBV11-2 and TRBJ2-7): EAGVAQSPRYKIIEKRQSVAFWCNPISGHATLYWYQQILGQGPKLLIQFQNNGVVDDSQLPKDRFSAERLKGVDSTLKIQPAKLEDSAVYLCASSDIQGFTYEQYFGPGTRLTVT.

V gene TRBV6-5 combines with J gene TRBJ1-1; D may be TRBD1 (5 bases). The V and J ends lost 2 bases and 4 bases respectively, with 8 bases between them. CDR1 and CDR2 (germline): MNHEY, SVGAGI. The CDR3 runs to 13 residues. The CDR3 region has the DNA TGTGCCAGCAGTTACAAGGGGCGCACTGAAGCTTTCTTT. Protein product: CASSYKGRTEAFF.